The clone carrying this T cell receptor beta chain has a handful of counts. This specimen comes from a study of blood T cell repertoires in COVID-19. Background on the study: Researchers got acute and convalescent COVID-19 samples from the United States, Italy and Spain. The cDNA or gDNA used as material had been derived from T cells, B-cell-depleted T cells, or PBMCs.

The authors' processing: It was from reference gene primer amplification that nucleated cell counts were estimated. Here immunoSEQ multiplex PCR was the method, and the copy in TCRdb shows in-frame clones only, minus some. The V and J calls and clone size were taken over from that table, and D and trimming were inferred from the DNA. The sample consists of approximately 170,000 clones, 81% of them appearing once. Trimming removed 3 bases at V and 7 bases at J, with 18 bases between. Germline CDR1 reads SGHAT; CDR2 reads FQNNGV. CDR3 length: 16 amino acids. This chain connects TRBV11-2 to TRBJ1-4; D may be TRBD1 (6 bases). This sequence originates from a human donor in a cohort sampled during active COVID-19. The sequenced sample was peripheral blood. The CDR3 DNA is TGTGCCAGCAGCTTGGAAACAGGGCTCACTTCTGAAAAACTGTTTTTT. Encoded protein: CASSLETGLTSEKLFF.